Below are 27 T cell receptor beta chains sequenced from a single sample in a study of human T cells and chemical hapten exposure. Regarding time point: patch test 1, 2 weeks after DPC sensitization. Treatment here: therapeutic diphenylcyclopropenone sensitization with weekly scalp DPC. TCRdb called the RACE reads again in MiXCR, with one record for every CDR3 protein. The sample consists of tens of thousands of distinct CDR3 sequences, roughly 9.8% of them appearing once. This specimen was whole blood, taken in connection with sensitization to the hapten diphenylcyclopropenone (DPC). Receptors were obtained from a woman between 40 and 55 years old with alopecia areata. Some clones in this sample may be carry-over from other donors' samples.

This clonotype was picked up many times. For the CDR3, the DNA is TGTGCCAGCAGTCTATGGGACAGGGGATTTGGCTACACCTTC. This encodes CASSLWDRGFGYTF. The chain couples TRBV6-5 to TRBJ1-2; 10 bases match TRBD1. J gave up 7 bases and V 5 bases, and 7 bases lay outside the gene matches. CDR1 MNHEY and CDR2 SVGAGI come from the germline V gene. This CDR3 contains 14 residues.

A few counts support this clonotype. The chain carries TRBV7-9 and TRBJ1-2; TRBD1 aligns across 7 bases. V shed 1 base and J 3 bases; nucleotides not matched to a gene: 5. The CDR3 runs to 15 residues. Germline V CDR1 and CDR2: SEHNR, FQNEAQ (reference sequence). The CDR3 DNA reads as TGTGCCAGCAGCTTAGAGGCAGGGGGAGACTATGGCTACACCTTC. Protein product: CASSLEAGGDYGYTF.

In its sample, this clonotype was seen many times. The chain couples TRBV20-1 to TRBJ2-4; TRBD2 is a possible D gene (6 bases). Germline V gene data show CDR1 as DFQATT and CDR2 as SNEGSKA (reference sequence). The V and J ends lost 0 bases and 1 base respectively, with 25 bases between them. The CDR3 covers 20 residues. The CDR3 bases are TGCAGTGCTAGAGATTCTAGCCAAGGAGGGTTCGTTTTGGCCAAAAACATTCAGTACTTC. Encoded protein: CSARDSSQGGFVLAKNIQYF.

The chain joins TRBV11-2 to TRBJ2-1; D gene unclear. V lost 5 bases and J lost 15, with 14 bases in between. From germline, CDR1 is SGHAT and CDR2 FQNNGV. The CDR3 loop spans 11 amino acids. In DNA, the CDR3 is TGTGCCAGCAGCACTGGATACATGGGGTTCTTC. Translation gives CASSTGYMGFF.

This clonotype was counted many times. V usage is TRBV29-1 and J usage is TRBJ2-3; weak D call: TRBD1 (5 bases). CDR3 length: 14 residues. V was pared by 4 bases and J by 2 bases, with 13 bases between. Germline CDR1 reads SQVTM; CDR2 reads ANQGSEA. CDR3 DNA: TGCAGCGTTGCCCAGGGTTACGACACAGATACGCAGTATTTT. It specifies CSVAQGYDTDTQYF.

About this clonotype: With a much larger clone just one base away, this may be a read error. The genes are TRBV29-1 and TRBJ2-3, with 7 bases identical to TRBD2. Germline V lookup: CDR1 SQVTM, CDR2 ANQGSEA. The CDR3 is 13 amino acids. V lost 5 bases to trimming and J lost 2 bases; unmatched junction nucleotides: 4. This CDR3 is CSVPGGITDTQYF. CDR3 nucleotides: TGCAGCGTTCCGGGAGGAATCACAGATACGCAGTATTTT.

This clonotype was observed a few times. This chain links TRBV19 with TRBJ2-1; either TRBD1 or TRBD2 may fit D (6 bases each). This CDR3 region has 18 residues. V lost 6 bases and J lost 1, with 22 bases in between. Germline assignment: CDR1 LNHDA and CDR2 SQIVND (reference sequence). The DNA for the CDR3 is TGTGCCAGTAGCCCGAGGGGGGCAGGTGGGGATTCCTACAATGAGCAGTTCTTC. Its protein is CASSPRGAGGDSYNEQFF.

This chain joins TRBV5-1 and TRBJ2-3; D unclear. V was trimmed by 5 bases and J by 1 base, leaving 5 bases between them. Per germline, CDR1 SGHRS and CDR2 YFSETQ. The CDR3 consists of 12 residues. The CDR3 DNA reads as TGCGCCAGCAGGAGCCGCACAGATACGCAGTATTTT. It translates to CASRSRTDTQYF.

This clonotype was seen at least ten times. The chain links TRBV24-1 to TRBJ2-7; the D gene is possibly TRBD2 (6 bases). The CDR3 totals 13 residues. The germline V gene encodes CDR1 KGHDR and CDR2 SFDVKD. Trimming took 4 bases from V and 7 from J, leaving 13 bases between them. For the CDR3, the DNA is TGTGCCACCAGTGAACCGCCCGCGGGGGAGCAGTACTTC. It specifies CATSEPPAGEQYF.

In this sample, this clonotype turned up a few times. A much larger clone differs by one base, so this may be a read error. The chain is built from TRBV30 and TRBJ1-3; a weak D match, TRBD1 (6 bases). Germline V gives CDR1 GTSNPN, CDR2 SVGIG (reference sequence). The CDR3 runs 12 residues. Trimming took 4 bases from V and 6 from J, leaving 10 bases between them. This CDR3 is CAWKQGQNTIYF. CDR3 sequence (DNA): TGTGCCTGGAAGCAGGGGCAAAACACCATATATTTT.

At least ten counts were recorded for this clonotype. The rearrangement uses TRBV6-5 and TRBJ2-1, with D maybe TRBD2 (5 bases). The V gene's germline CDR1 is MNHEY and CDR2 SVGAGI. With 3 bases removed from V and 10 bases from J, the gap between germline ends came to 13 bases. This CDR3 is built from 13 residues. For the CDR3, the DNA is TGTGCCAGCAGTTATTACGAGGGAGACGAGCAGTTCTTC. This codes for CASSYYEGDEQFF.

A remark on this clonotype: A much larger clone differs by one base, so this may be a read error. The J gene is TRBJ2-7, the V gene TRBV10-2; possible D gene TRBD1, 6 bases. CDR3 length: 13 amino acids. Germline-derived CDR1 and CDR2 are WSHSY and SAAADI. The V gene lost 6 bases and the J gene lost 3 bases, with 12 bases spanning the gap. The CDR3 protein is CASRWPGVYEQYF. The CDR3 coding sequence is TGCGCCAGCAGATGGCCAGGGGTCTACGAGCAGTACTTC.

This clonotype appeared many times. This chain joins TRBV19 and TRBJ1-2; 8 bases are shared with TRBD1. Trimming removed 0 bases from V and 4 bases from J; junction bases left unmatched: 10. This CDR3 is 17 amino acids long. Germline assignment: CDR1 LNHDA and CDR2 SQIVND (reference sequence). This CDR3 is CASSIDYLRTGTYGYTF. CDR3 sequence (DNA): TGTGCCAGTAGTATAGATTACCTTAGGACAGGGACCTATGGCTACACCTTC.

Many counts were recorded for this clonotype. The chain combines TRBV7-8 with TRBJ1-3; D ambiguous. The germline gives CDR1 SGHVS, CDR2 FQNEAQ. Trimming cost V 1 base and J 3 bases, with 13 bases left between them. The CDR3 has 16 residues. The CDR3 DNA reads TGTGCCAGCAGCTTAGTCGCCACTTGGGGTGGAAACACCATATATTTT. Protein: CASSLVATWGGNTIYF. The entire variable domain, with the rest obtained from reference TRBV7-8 and TRBJ1-3, is as follows: GAGVSQSPRYKVAKRGQDVALRCDPISGHVSLFWYQQALGQGPEFLTYFQNEAQLDKSGLPSDRFFAERPEGSVSTLKIQRTQQEDSAVYLCASSLVATWGGNTIYFGEGSWLTVV.

This clonotype was detected ten times or more. This sequence joins TRBV7-2 and TRBJ1-1; 10 nucleotides align to TRBD1. Germline V gene lookup returns CDR1 SGHTA and CDR2 FQGNSA. Trimming at V came to 1 base and at J to 6 bases, leaving 5 bases not matched to a gene. The CDR3 is 15 residues long. CDR3 in amino acids: CASSLDYGQGAEAFF. The CDR3 nucleotides read TGTGCCAGCAGCTTAGACTATGGACAGGGGGCTGAAGCTTTCTTT.

In this sample, this clonotype turned up many times. The V gene is TRBV2, the J gene TRBJ1-2; no clear D gene. CDR3 length: 14 residues. Germline loops: CDR1 SNHLY, CDR2 FYNNEI. V lost 2 bases, J lost 3 bases, and 10 bases lay in between. CDR3 protein: CASSERRVDYGYTF. The CDR3 DNA reads TGTGCCAGCAGTGAACGGAGGGTAGACTATGGCTACACCTTC.

This clonotype came up a few times. The germline gene is not matched at one end of the junction; a read error may be the cause. V is TRBV7-9 and J is TRBJ1-4; weak D call: TRBD1 (5 bases). The CDR3 extends over 19 amino acids. CDR1 is SEHNR and CDR2 is FQNEAQ in the germline V gene (reference sequence). The CDR3 bases are TGTGCCAGCAGCGATAACCGGGACGGCGACTTTGCAACTAAAGAAAAACTGTTTTTT. Translating gives CASSDNRDGDFATKEKLFF.

This clonotype was observed at least ten times. This chain connects TRBV7-9 to TRBJ2-2; 10 nucleotides agree with TRBD1. The V gene end was trimmed by 4 bases and the J gene end by 2 bases; junction bases not matched to a gene: 4. Germline-derived CDR1 and CDR2 are SEHNR and FQNEAQ (reference sequence). The CDR3 runs 16 residues. This CDR3 reads CASSSRDRGNTGELFF. For the CDR3, the DNA is TGTGCCAGCAGCTCCCGGGACAGGGGTAACACCGGGGAGCTGTTTTTT.

This clonotype was detected only a few times. The chain recombines TRBV11-2 with TRBJ2-3, with TRBD2 identical over 7 bases. The ends lost 1 base at V and 0 bases at J; junction bases unmatched: 10. Germline CDR1 SGHAT, CDR2 FQNNGV. The CDR3 covers 18 residues. CDR3 region: CASSLVTGGSASTDTQYF. CDR3 sequence (DNA): TGTGCCAGCAGCTTAGTTACGGGGGGATCGGCAAGCACAGATACGCAGTATTTT.

This clonotype has a count of ten or more. The CDR3, as DNA: TGTGCCAGCAGTGAATCAGGGCTCGGAAGGGATTACTATGGCTACACCTTC. Its protein product is CASSESGLGRDYYGYTF. This chain uses TRBV2 with TRBJ1-2; possible D gene TRBD1, 5 bases. The CDR3 runs 17 residues. V was cut by 2 bases and J by 3 bases, with 19 bases left in between. The germline V gene encodes CDR1 SNHLY and CDR2 FYNNEI.

In its sample, this clonotype was seen many times. The CDR3, as DNA: TGTGCCAGCAGTTCTCACGACAGGGCCCAGGCCCACGAGCAGTACTTC. Protein: CASSSHDRAQAHEQYF. The V call is TRBV28, the J call TRBJ2-7; 7 positions agree with TRBD1. The CDR3 is 16 amino acids. The J segment lost 5 bases and the V segment lost 4 bases, leaving 14 bases of the junction unmatched. Germline values: CDR1 MDHEN, CDR2 SYDVKM.

This clonotype was seen ten or more times. The rearrangement links TRBV7-2 to TRBJ2-1; 9 positions match TRBD2. From germline, CDR1 is SGHTA and CDR2 FQGNSA. Trimming at V came to 7 bases and at J to 8 bases, leaving 12 bases not matched to a gene. The CDR3 totals 15 residues. The chain's CDR3 is CASTPLAGIFDEQFF. Written as DNA, the CDR3 is TGTGCCAGCACCCCACTAGCGGGTATCTTCGATGAGCAGTTCTTC.

The chain couples TRBV7-2 to TRBJ2-3; 10 bases agree with TRBD1. Germline trimming cut 2 bases from V and 2 bases from J; bases unmatched to any gene: 4. CDR3 length: 16 residues. Germline V gives CDR1 SGHTA, CDR2 FQGNSA. The CDR3 protein is CASSLWGQGYTDTQYF. CDR3 sequence (DNA): TGTGCCAGCAGCTTATGGGGACAGGGGTACACAGATACGCAGTATTTT.

Many counts were recorded for this clonotype. The chain combines TRBV7-9 with TRBJ1-1; D call uncertain. The CDR3 runs to 14 residues. CDR1 and CDR2 from the germline V gene are SEHNR and FQNEAQ (reference sequence). Trimming stripped 3 bases from V and 1 base from J, with 9 bases between. The CDR3 DNA sequence: TGTGCCAGCAGCTTTTGGTCAGGGAACACTGAAGCTTTCTTT. Protein product: CASSFWSGNTEAFF.

The chain couples TRBV4-1 to TRBJ2-6; TRBD2 agrees at 11 bases. The CDR3 is made up of 20 amino acids. V was pared by 0 bases and J by 4 bases, with 11 bases of the junction left unmatched. Germline loops: CDR1 MGHRA, CDR2 YSYEKL. The CDR3: CASSQDSRLAGGPGANVLTF. In DNA form, the CDR3 reads TGCGCCAGCAGCCAAGACTCCCGGCTAGCGGGGGGCCCCGGGGCCAACGTCCTGACTTTC.

The V call is TRBV3-1, the J call TRBJ1-1; 8 nucleotides match TRBD1. The CDR3 covers 16 residues. Germline V gives CDR1 LGHDT, CDR2 YNNKEL (reference sequence). V was clipped by 4 bases and J by 9 bases; unmatched bases: 16. The CDR3 DNA reads TGTGCCAGCAGCCCTCCCCGGACAGGGCGACGGCTACAAGCTTTCTTT. Translation: CASSPPRTGRRLQAFF.

This clonotype was detected many times. This chain links TRBV9 with TRBJ2-2; D is unclear. Trimming left V 4 bases short and J 7 bases short, with 11 bases between. Germline V gives CDR1 SGDLS, CDR2 YYNGEE. This CDR3 region has 13 residues. Here the CDR3 reads CASSLPPVGELFF. CDR3 sequence (DNA): TGTGCCAGCAGCCTCCCCCCGGTCGGGGAGCTGTTTTTT.